This section outlines one T cell receptor (beta chain) sequence together with its context. This entry comes from a study of T cell responses to AZD1222 COVID-19 vaccine. V trimming: 0 bases; J trimming: 5 bases; junction bases outside the gene matches: 5. The CDR3 consists of 15 residues. Germline CDR1 and CDR2: SGDLS and YYNGEE. Generated by immunoSEQ multiplex PCR, the TCRdb table keeps only in-frame clones and is missing some. This table has around 150,000 clones, 90% to 95% appearing once. The sequences come from peripheral blood, collected 28 days after the second AZD1222 dose. This clonotype originated in an adult who received the AZD1222 COVID-19 vaccine. The V gene is TRBV9, the J gene TRBJ1-3, with 7 bases lining up with TRBD1. The CDR3 bases are TGTGCCAGCAGCGTAGATAACAGGGGAAGAAACACCATATATTTT. This sequence encodes CASSVDNRGRNTIYF.